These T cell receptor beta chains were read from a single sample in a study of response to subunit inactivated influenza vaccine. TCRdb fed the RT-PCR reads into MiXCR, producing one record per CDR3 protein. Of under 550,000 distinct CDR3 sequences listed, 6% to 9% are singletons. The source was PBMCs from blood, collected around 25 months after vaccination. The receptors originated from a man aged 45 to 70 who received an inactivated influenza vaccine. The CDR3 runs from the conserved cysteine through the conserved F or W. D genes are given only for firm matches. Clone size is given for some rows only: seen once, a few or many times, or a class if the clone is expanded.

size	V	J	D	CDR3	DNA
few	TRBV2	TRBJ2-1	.	CASSGLNEQFF	TGTGCCAGCAGTGGACTAAATGAGCAGTTCTTC
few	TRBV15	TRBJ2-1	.	CATSRSGTSYNEQFF	TGTGCCACCAGCCGCAGCGGCACCTCCTACAATGAGCAGTTCTTC
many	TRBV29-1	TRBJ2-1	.	CTDAAPYNEQFF	TGCACCGATGCGGCCCCCTACAATGAGCAGTTCTTC
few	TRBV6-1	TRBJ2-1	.	CASRSTIGAYNEQFF	TGTGCCAGCAGGTCAACCATTGGGGCCTACAATGAGCAGTTCTTC
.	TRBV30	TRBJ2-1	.	CAWGDLPNEQFF	TGTGCCTGGGGGGACCTACCCAATGAGCAGTTCTTC
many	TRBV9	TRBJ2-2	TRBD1	CASSVAPGTANTGELFF	TGTGCCAGCAGCGTAGCCCCCGGGACAGCGAACACCGGGGAGCTGTTTTTT
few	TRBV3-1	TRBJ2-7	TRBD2	CASSQEGTSAEQYF	TGTGCCAGCAGCCAAGAAGGGACTAGCGCCGAGCAGTACTTC
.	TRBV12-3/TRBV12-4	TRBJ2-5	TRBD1	CASRRQGALETQYF	TGTGCCAGCAGGAGACAGGGGGCTCTGGAGACCCAGTACTTC
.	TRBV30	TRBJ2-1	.	CASMLGLLQFF	TGTGCCTCTATGTTGGGATTATTGCAGTTCTTC
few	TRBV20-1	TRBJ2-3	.	CSARDGSWASTDTQYF	TGCAGTGCGCGGGACGGATCTTGGGCAAGCACAGATACGCAGTATTTT
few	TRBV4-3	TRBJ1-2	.	CASSQDRGSIYGYTF	TGCGCCAGCAGCCAAGATCGTGGGTCTATTTATGGCTACACCTTC
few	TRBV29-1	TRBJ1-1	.	CSVAKTANTEAFF	TGCAGCGTTGCAAAGACAGCGAACACTGAAGCTTTCTTT
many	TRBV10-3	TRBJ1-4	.	CAISEDDSLPGEKLFF	TGTGCCATCAGTGAAGACGACAGCCTCCCTGGTGAAAAACTGTTTTTT
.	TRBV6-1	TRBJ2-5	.	CASRRALTIQETQYF	TGTGCCAGCCGCCGGGCCCTAACCATCCAAGAGACCCAGTACTTC
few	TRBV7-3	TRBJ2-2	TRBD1	CASRVGQGFGELFF	TGTGCCAGCAGAGTTGGACAGGGCTTCGGGGAGCTGTTTTTT
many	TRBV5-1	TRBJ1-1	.	CASSSGPGRTEAFF	TGCGCCAGCAGCTCGGGCCCGGGCCGCACTGAAGCTTTCTTT
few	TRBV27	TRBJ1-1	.	CASRTRAANTEAFF	TGTGCCAGCAGGACGAGGGCAGCAAACACTGAAGCTTTCTTT
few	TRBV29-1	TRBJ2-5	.	CSVEVFREQETQYF	TGCAGCGTTGAGGTTTTTCGGGAACAAGAGACCCAGTACTTC
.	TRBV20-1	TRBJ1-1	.	CSARDRARNTEAFF	TGCAGTGCTAGAGATCGGGCAAGGAACACTGAAGCTTTCTTT
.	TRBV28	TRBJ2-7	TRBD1	CASRPGTAYEQYF	TGTGCCAGCAGACCGGGGACAGCCTACGAGCAGTACTTC
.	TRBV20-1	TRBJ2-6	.	CSAKRISGANVLTF	TGCAGTGCAAAAAGAATCTCTGGGGCCAACGTCCTGACTTTC
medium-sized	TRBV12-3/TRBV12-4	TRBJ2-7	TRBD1	CASSLRTGGYEQYF	TGTGCCAGCAGCTTGAGGACAGGAGGCTACGAGCAGTACTTC
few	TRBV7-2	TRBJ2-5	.	CASSVRSGSETQYF	TGTGCCAGCAGCGTCCGTTCAGGGAGCGAGACCCAGTACTTC
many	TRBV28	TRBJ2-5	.	CASSFFGGQETQYF	TGTGCCAGCAGTTTTTTCGGGGGTCAAGAGACCCAGTACTTC
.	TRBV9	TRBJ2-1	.	CASSGRQQGSYNEQFF	TGTGCCAGCAGCGGTAGGCAACAAGGGTCCTACAATGAGCAGTTCTTC
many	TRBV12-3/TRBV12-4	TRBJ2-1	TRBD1	CASGSSGGYNEQFF	TGTGCCAGCGGGTCTTCAGGGGGTTACAATGAGCAGTTCTTC
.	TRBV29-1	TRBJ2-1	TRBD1	CSVEGQGRSYNEQFF	TGCAGCGTCGAGGGACAGGGGCGATCCTACAATGAGCAGTTCTTC
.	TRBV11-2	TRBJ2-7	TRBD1	CASSSLQGVSYEQYF	TGTGCCAGCAGCTCCCTACAGGGGGTATCCTACGAGCAGTACTTC
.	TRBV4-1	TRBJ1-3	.	CASSHGAGPGNTIYF	TGCGCCAGCAGCCACGGCGCGGGTCCTGGAAACACCATATATTTT
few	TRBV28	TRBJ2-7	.	CASSFSWDFNEQYF	TGTGCCAGCAGTTTTAGTTGGGACTTCAACGAGCAGTACTTC
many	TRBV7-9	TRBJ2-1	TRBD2	CASSPTGRYYNEQFF	TGTGCCAGCAGCCCCACCGGGAGGTATTACAATGAGCAGTTCTTC
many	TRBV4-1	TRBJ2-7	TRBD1	CASSLTTGSGEQYF	TGCGCCAGCAGCCTTACGACAGGGTCTGGCGAGCAGTACTTC
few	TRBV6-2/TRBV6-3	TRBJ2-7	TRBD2	CASSNPGLGYEQYF	TGTGCCAGCAGTAATCCGGGACTAGGCTACGAGCAGTACTTC
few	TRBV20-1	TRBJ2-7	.	CSARSGTGDYEQYF	TGCAGTGCTAGAAGTGGTACGGGGGACTACGAGCAGTACTTC
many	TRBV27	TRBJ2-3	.	CASRISGLDTQYF	TGTGCCAGCAGGATCTCCGGTCTGGATACGCAGTATTTT
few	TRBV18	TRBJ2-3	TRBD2	CASSDMTSGRGTDTQYF	TGTGCCAGCTCGGACATGACTAGCGGGAGGGGCACAGATACGCAGTATTTT
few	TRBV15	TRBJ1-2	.	CATSFGRGAAYGYTF	TGTGCCACCAGCTTTGGACGAGGGGCGGCCTATGGCTACACCTTC
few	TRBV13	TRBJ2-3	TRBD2	CASSFPPGLAGGRFDTQYF	TGTGCCAGCAGCTTTCCCCCGGGACTAGCGGGAGGTCGCTTCGATACGCAGTATTTT
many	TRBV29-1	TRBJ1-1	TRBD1	CSVRQGPTEAFF	TGCAGCGTGAGACAGGGGCCCACTGAAGCTTTCTTT
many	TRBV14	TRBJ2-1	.	CASSQDVLENEQFF	TGTGCCAGCAGCCAAGATGTACTGGAAAATGAGCAGTTCTTC
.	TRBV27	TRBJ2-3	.	CASSSQRVRGTDTQYF	TGTGCCAGCAGTTCCCAAAGGGTTAGGGGGACAGATACGCAGTATTTT
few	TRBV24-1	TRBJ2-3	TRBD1	CATSGTGYFDTQYF	TGTGCCACCAGTGGGACAGGGTACTTTGATACGCAGTATTTT
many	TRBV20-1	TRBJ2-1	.	CSAMRSTYNEQFF	TGCAGTGCTATGAGGTCAACCTACAATGAGCAGTTCTTC
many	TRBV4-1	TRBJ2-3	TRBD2	CASSQYNSGGFTDTQYF	TGCGCCAGCAGCCAGTACAACAGCGGGGGTTTCACAGATACGCAGTATTTT
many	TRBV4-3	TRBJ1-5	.	CASSQESGNQPQHF	TGCGCCAGCAGCCAAGAATCCGGGAATCAGCCCCAGCATTTT